These T cell receptor beta chains were read from a single sample in a study of blood T cell repertoires in COVID-19. Clones were read by immunoSEQ multiplex PCR, and TCRdb kept only the in-frame ones, dropping some. Among hundreds of thousands of clones, approximately 91% were seen once, and the ten largest hold around 6.6%. The material sequenced was peripheral blood. All receptors come from a woman aged 70-85 years with COVID-19, enrolled during active disease. Each CDR3 is given with its conserved first and last residue. D genes are given only for firm matches. Clone size is stated in some rows and not others, as once, few, many or a class when expanded.

v_call	d_call	j_call	clone_size	cdr3_aa	cdr3_nt
TRBV6-5	TRBD1	TRBJ1-2	-	CASSYSPGGTGYTF	TGTGCCAGCAGTTACTCGCCAGGGGGTACTGGCTACACCTTC
TRBV7-8	-	TRBJ1-6	-	CASSLARGEYNSPLHF	TGTGCCAGCAGCTTAGCCAGGGGCGAGTATAATTCACCCCTCCACTTT
TRBV2	TRBD2	TRBJ2-3	-	CASSVEAGGPKDTQYF	TGTGCCAGCAGTGTGGAGGCGGGGGGGCCTAAAGATACGCAGTATTTT
TRBV29-1	TRBD1	TRBJ1-1	-	CSVVGGGNTEAFF	TGCAGCGTTGTAGGGGGCGGGAACACTGAAGCTTTCTTT
TRBV5-1	-	TRBJ1-2	-	CASSLRGAGYTF	TGCGCCAGCAGCTTGCGCGGGGCCGGCTACACCTTC
TRBV4-2	-	TRBJ1-6	many	CASSLEEDNSPLHF	TGTGCCAGCAGCCTAGAGGAGGATAATTCACCCCTCCACTTT
TRBV10-2	TRBD1	TRBJ2-1	-	CASTGQGVGYNEQFF	TGCGCCAGTACGGGACAGGGGGTAGGATACAATGAGCAGTTCTTC
TRBV30	-	TRBJ2-2	-	CAWSVRDIRAGELFF	TGTGCCTGGAGTGTAAGGGACATAAGGGCCGGGGAGCTGTTTTTT
TRBV7-2	-	TRBJ2-3	-	CASSPLGLGTDTQYF	TGTGCCAGCAGCCCCCTGGGACTTGGCACAGATACGCAGTATTTT
TRBV5-1	-	TRBJ2-3	-	CASTSQPQGTDTQYF	TGCGCCAGCACGAGCCAACCTCAGGGGACAGATACGCAGTATTTT
TRBV19	-	TRBJ1-1	-	CASSIGGVGTEAFF	TGTGCCAGTAGTATAGGCGGGGTAGGTACTGAAGCTTTCTTT
TRBV18	TRBD1	TRBJ1-6	-	CASSLAGQDSGSPLHF	TGTGCCAGCTCACTTGCTGGACAGGATTCCGGTTCACCCCTCCACTTT
TRBV11-2	-	TRBJ1-4	-	CASNDPGLGGEKLFF	TGTGCCAGCAACGACCCGGGCCTCGGGGGTGAAAAACTGTTTTTT
TRBV7-2	TRBD2	TRBJ2-7	-	CASSSFGTSGSYEQYF	TGTGCCAGCAGCTCCTTCGGGACTAGCGGCTCCTACGAGCAGTACTTC
TRBV7-9	TRBD1	TRBJ2-1	-	CASSPGTGFVNEQFF	TGTGCCAGCAGCCCCGGGACAGGGTTCGTGAATGAGCAGTTCTTC
TRBV27	-	TRBJ2-2	-	CASSLAQQLNTGELFF	TGTGCCAGCAGTTTGGCACAGCAACTGAACACCGGGGAGCTGTTTTTT
TRBV11-2	-	TRBJ2-3	-	CASSPTGRDTQYF	TGTGCCAGCAGCCCCACAGGGCGGGATACGCAGTATTTT
TRBV10-3	-	TRBJ1-1	-	CASTRGQGTEAFF	TGTGCCTCCACTCGCGGGCAAGGCACTGAAGCTTTCTTT
TRBV6-2/TRBV6-3	TRBD2	TRBJ2-1	-	CASSYLGGSGGVNEQFF	TGTGCCAGCAGTTACCTCGGAGGTAGCGGGGGGGTTAATGAGCAGTTCTTC
TRBV18	TRBD2	TRBJ2-3	-	CASSPGLRGGRTDTQYF	TGTGCCAGCTCACCAGGATTGCGGGGGGGCAGGACAGATACGCAGTATTTT
TRBV27	-	TRBJ1-1	-	CASSFRQANTEAFF	TGTGCCAGCAGTTTCAGGCAGGCGAACACTGAAGCTTTCTTT
TRBV6-1	TRBD2	TRBJ2-7	once	CASSERTSGGGVYEQYF	TGTGCCAGCAGTGAAAGGACTAGCGGGGGGGGCGTCTACGAGCAGTACTTC
TRBV7-3	-	TRBJ2-3	-	CASSPLGLLTDTQYF	TGTGCCAGCAGCCCTCTCGGACTCCTCACAGATACGCAGTATTTT
TRBV19	-	TRBJ1-1	few	CASYDKHENTEAFF	TGTGCCAGTTACGACAAACATGAGAACACTGAAGCTTTCTTT
TRBV3-1/TRBV3-2	-	TRBJ1-2	-	CASSQRGLGIHYGYTF	TGTGCCAGCAGCCAAAGGGGCCTGGGCATACACTATGGCTACACCTTC
TRBV30	-	TRBJ1-5	-	CAWSWGLNQPQHF	TGTGCCTGGAGTTGGGGGCTCAATCAGCCCCAGCATTTT
TRBV18	-	TRBJ1-6	-	CASSPSIGGRNSPLHF	TGTGCCAGCTCACCCTCTATAGGCGGGAGAAATTCACCCCTCCACTTT
TRBV7-9	-	TRBJ1-3	-	CASSLTTYSGNTIYF	TGTGCCAGCAGCTTAACGACTTACTCTGGAAACACCATATATTTT
TRBV14	TRBD1	TRBJ1-3	-	CASSQATGGSGNTIYF	TGTGCCAGCAGCCAAGCAACAGGGGGCTCTGGAAACACCATATATTTT
TRBV6-5	TRBD1	TRBJ1-3	-	CASRRDRGSGNTIYF	TGTGCCAGCAGACGGGACAGGGGCTCTGGAAACACCATATATTTT
TRBV7-2	-	TRBJ2-4	-	CASSLGLFLAKNIQYF	TGTGCCAGCAGCTTGGGACTTTTTCTAGCCAAAAACATTCAGTACTTC
TRBV19	-	TRBJ1-5	-	CASRGQYSNQPQHF	TGTGCCAGTAGGGGCCAGTATAGCAATCAGCCCCAGCATTTT
TRBV6-6	TRBD2	TRBJ2-5	-	CASSYSGLGRQETQYF	TGTGCCAGCAGTTACTCAGGACTAGGGCGGCAAGAGACCCAGTACTTC
TRBV5-6	TRBD1	TRBJ2-1	-	CASSSWDRANNEQFF	TGTGCCAGCAGCTCCTGGGACAGGGCCAACAATGAGCAGTTCTTC
TRBV4-2	-	TRBJ1-6	-	CASSQGRQRTPLHF	TGTGCCAGCAGCCAGGGCCGGCAGCGGACACCCCTCCACTTT
TRBV20-1	-	TRBJ1-2	few	CSASGGGGLNGYTF	TGCAGTGCTAGTGGGGGCGGGGGCTTGAATGGCTACACCTTC
TRBV19	TRBD2	TRBJ2-1	-	CASRGGVNYNEQFF	TGTGCCAGTAGGGGAGGGGTGAACTACAATGAGCAGTTCTTC
TRBV6-5	TRBD2	TRBJ2-1	-	CASRVAGGLYNEQFF	TGTGCCAGCAGGGTAGCGGGGGGCCTTTACAATGAGCAGTTCTTC
TRBV5-4	TRBD1	TRBJ1-2	-	CASSLDGGTGGYTF	TGTGCCAGCAGCTTGGATGGGGGGACAGGTGGCTACACCTTC
TRBV3-1/TRBV3-2	-	TRBJ1-6	once	CASSPARDSPLHF	TGTGCCAGCAGCCCCGCGAGGGATTCACCCCTCCACTTT
TRBV7-2	TRBD2	TRBJ2-3	-	CASSLRRGSTDTQYF	TGTGCCAGCAGCTTAAGGCGGGGGAGCACAGATACGCAGTATTTT
TRBV20-1	-	TRBJ1-2	few	CSASHRTNYGYTF	TGCAGTGCTAGTCACAGGACTAACTATGGCTACACCTTC
TRBV20-1	-	TRBJ1-1	-	CSASPPLPLQGVAFF	TGCAGTGCTAGTCCTCCCCTCCCCTTACAGGGTGTAGCTTTCTTT
TRBV10-3	-	TRBJ1-5	-	CAISTGQLSQPQHF	TGTGCCATCAGCACCGGACAGTTGAGTCAGCCCCAGCATTTT
TRBV13	-	TRBJ1-5	-	CASSTRDNNQPQHF	TGTGCCAGCAGCACCCGGGACAACAATCAGCCCCAGCATTTT
TRBV30	-	TRBJ2-2	-	CASQGRANTGELFF	TGTGCCTCCCAGGGCAGGGCAAACACCGGGGAGCTGTTTTTT